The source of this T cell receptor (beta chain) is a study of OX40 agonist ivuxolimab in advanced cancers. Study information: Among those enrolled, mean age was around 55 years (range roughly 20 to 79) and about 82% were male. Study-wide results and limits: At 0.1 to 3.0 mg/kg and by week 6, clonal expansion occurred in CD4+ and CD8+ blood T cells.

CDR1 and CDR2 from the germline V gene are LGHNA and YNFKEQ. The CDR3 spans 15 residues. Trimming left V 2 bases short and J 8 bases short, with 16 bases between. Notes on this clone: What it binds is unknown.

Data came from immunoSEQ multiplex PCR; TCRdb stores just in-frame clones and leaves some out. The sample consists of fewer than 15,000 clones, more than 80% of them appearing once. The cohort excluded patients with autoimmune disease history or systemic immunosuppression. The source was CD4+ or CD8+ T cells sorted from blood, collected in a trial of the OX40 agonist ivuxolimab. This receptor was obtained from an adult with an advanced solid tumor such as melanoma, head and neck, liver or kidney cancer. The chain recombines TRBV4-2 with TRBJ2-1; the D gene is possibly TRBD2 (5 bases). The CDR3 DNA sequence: TGTGCCAGCAGCCAATATCCACCTGAGGGCCATGAGCAGTTCTTC. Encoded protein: CASSQYPPEGHEQFF.